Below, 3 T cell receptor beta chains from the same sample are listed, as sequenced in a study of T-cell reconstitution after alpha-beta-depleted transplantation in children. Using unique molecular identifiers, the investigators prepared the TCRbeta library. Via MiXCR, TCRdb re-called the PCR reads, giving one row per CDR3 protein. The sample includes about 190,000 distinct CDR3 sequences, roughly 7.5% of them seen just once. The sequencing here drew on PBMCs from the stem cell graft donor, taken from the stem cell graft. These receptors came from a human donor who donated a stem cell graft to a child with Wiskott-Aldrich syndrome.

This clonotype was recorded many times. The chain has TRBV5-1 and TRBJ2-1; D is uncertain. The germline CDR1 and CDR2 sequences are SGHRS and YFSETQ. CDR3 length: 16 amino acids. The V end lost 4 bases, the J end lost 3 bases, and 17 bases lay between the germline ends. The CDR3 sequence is CASSHPKATFYNEQFF. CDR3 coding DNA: TGCGCCAGCAGCCATCCGAAAGCGACATTCTACAATGAGCAGTTCTTC.

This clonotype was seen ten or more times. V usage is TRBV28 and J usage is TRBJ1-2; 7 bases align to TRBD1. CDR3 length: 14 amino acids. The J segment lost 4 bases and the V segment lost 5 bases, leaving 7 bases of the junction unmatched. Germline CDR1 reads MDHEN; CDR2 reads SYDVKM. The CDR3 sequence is CASSAQGRSYGYTF. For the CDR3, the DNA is TGTGCCAGCAGTGCACAGGGGAGGAGCTATGGCTACACCTTC.

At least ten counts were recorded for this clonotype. The CDR3 DNA is TGTGCCAGCAGTCGACGGACTAGCGGGGGGGCAAATGAGCAGTTCTTC. Translating it yields CASSRRTSGGANEQFF. This sequence joins TRBV27 and TRBJ2-1, with 15 bases lining up with TRBD2. The germline V gene has CDR1 MNHEY and CDR2 SMNVEV (reference sequence). This CDR3 contains 16 residues. Germline trimming cut 5 bases from V and 7 bases from J; bases unmatched to any gene: 6.